This T cell receptor beta chain was found in a study of early T cells in non-severe SARS-CoV-2 infection. Study in general: Unsorted whole blood bulk RNA was sequenced, with unpaired chains. General observations from the study: Reliance on VDJdb matching favored anti-spike CD8 responses; private and CD4 specificities were missed.

Worth noting for this clonotype: Its antigen remains unknown.

Separate cDNA molecules each had unique molecular identifiers attached to them. TCRdb itself ran the 5' RACE reads through MiXCR, one entry per CDR3 protein. The sample has some 80,000 distinct CDR3 sequences; about 12% are singletons. The TCR was taken from an adult who was a healthcare worker with PCR-confirmed SARS-CoV-2 infection or an uninfected control (not recorded which). The donor label of this sample is uncertain. The sample consisted of whole blood, taken at baseline.

The CDR3 sequence is CASSTGSYYEQYF. DNA for the CDR3: TGTGCCAGCAGCACGGGGAGCTACTACGAGCAGTACTTC. The chain has TRBV27 and TRBJ2-7; D may be TRBD2 (5 bases). Germline CDR1 and CDR2: MNHEY and SMNVEV (reference sequence). This CDR3 is 13 amino acids long. Between the trimmed V and J ends, which lost 6 bases and 3 bases, there was a span of 12 bases.